These 14 T cell receptor beta chains were all obtained from the same sample, sequenced in a study (dated by TCRdb to the mid-2010s). Library creation used 5' RACE. Reads for this sample came from an Illumina MiSeq. Starting from the raw public reads, TCRdb applied fastp trimming at Q25, assembled clones with MiXCR and retained in-frame beta chains. One record per CDR3 amino acid sequence lists the most common genes and DNA. In this sample the table shows tens of thousands of distinct CDR3 sequences, approximately 26% of which occur a single time. The ten largest clones capture approximately 2.2% of the sample. Cells that were CD4+CD25+CD127-/low were isolated as Tregs. Sequencing input: tumor-infiltrating Tregs sorted from the breast tumor. The receptors originated from a female donor with breast cancer.

As concerns this clonotype: A read error may be the cause here, since a much bigger clone is one base away. This chain uses TRBV7-9 with TRBJ1-1; D is ambiguous. Germline V gene lookup returns CDR1 SEHNR and CDR2 FQNEAQ (reference sequence). CDR3 size: 11 residues. In DNA form, the CDR3 reads TGTGCCAACAGCTTACGCAGTGAAGCTTTCTTT. Its translation: CANSLRSEAFF.

This clonotype was seen more than once but under ten times. This sequence joins TRBV6-2 or TRBV6-3 and TRBJ1-1, with D perhaps matching TRBD1 (5 bases). This CDR3 is 14 amino acids long. V lost 8 bases and J 5 bases, leaving 18 bases between the germline ends. Germline loops: CDR1 MNHEY, CDR2 SVGEGT. CDR3 region: CASRPGTSGTEAFF. The CDR3 DNA reads as TGTGCCAGCCGCCCAGGGACCTCCGGAACTGAAGCTTTCTTT.

Ten or more counts support this clonotype. The gene calls are TRBV7-2 and TRBJ2-3, with D maybe TRBD2 (5 bases). Deletions cut 3 bases from V and 0 bases from J, with 10 bases between. Germline V lookup: CDR1 SGHTA, CDR2 FQGNSA. The CDR3 is made up of 15 amino acids. Here the CDR3 reads CASSLSSLSTDTQYF. DNA for the CDR3: TGTGCCAGCAGCTTGTCTAGCCTGAGCACAGATACGCAGTATTTT.

This clonotype has a count of ten or more. The chain employs TRBV6-5 and TRBJ2-3, with D tentatively TRBD1 (7 bases). The germline V gene has CDR1 MNHEY and CDR2 SVGAGI. V lost 10 bases and J 7 bases, leaving 18 bases between the germline ends. This CDR3 has 13 residues. This CDR3 is CATRDPGGNTQYF. The CDR3 region has the DNA TGTGCCACCCGGGACCCAGGGGGGAATACGCAGTATTTT.

In its sample, this clonotype was seen once. No conserved phenylalanine or tryptophan is present at the end of the CDR3, so a read error is the likely explanation. The rearrangement joins TRBV5-6 to TRBJ1-3; D is undetermined. The CDR3 has 13 residues. The V end was cut by 6 bases, the J end by 0 bases, with 7 bases between. Germline V gene data show CDR1 as SGHDT and CDR2 as YYEEEE. This chain's CDR3 is CASTQLSGNTIYC. The CDR3 DNA reads as TGTGCCAGCACTCAACTCTCTGGAAACACCATATATTGT.

With respect to this clonotype: Compared with germline, one end of the junction differs, possibly owing to a read error. The chain joins TRBV5-1 to TRBJ2-2, with TRBD1 as a possible D gene (5 bases). The CDR3 sequence is 14 residues long. The V gene's germline CDR1 is SGHRS and CDR2 YFSETQ. Here the CDR3 DNA reads TGCACCAGCAGCTCTGACAGTCTTAACGGGGAGCTGTTTTTT. Its protein product is CTSSSDSLNGELFF.

The CDR3 reads CASSYSGGPLYEQYF. CDR3 coding DNA: TGTGCCAGCAGTTACTCCGGGGGGCCTCTCTACGAGCAGTACTTC. This chain uses TRBV6-5 with TRBJ2-7; D is perhaps TRBD2 (7 bases). V was shortened by 0 bases and J by 3 bases, with 12 bases between the two germline ends. CDR3 length: 15 residues. Germline CDR1 MNHEY, CDR2 SVGAGI.

This clonotype has a handful of counts. This chain uses TRBV12-3 or TRBV12-4 with TRBJ2-5; D gene uncertain. V was cut by 3 bases and J by 4 bases, with 9 bases left in between. The CDR3 has 13 residues. The DNA of the CDR3 is TGTGCCAGCAGTTTTATCCGTCGAGAGACCCAGTACTTC. It specifies CASSFIRRETQYF.

CDR3 sequence (DNA): TGTGCCTGGAGTGTCTACAGGGGGAACACTGAAGCTTTCTTT. Translating it yields CAWSVYRGNTEAFF. J is TRBJ1-1 and V is TRBV30; TRBD1 matches 7 bases. This CDR3 region has 14 residues. CDR1 GTSNPN and CDR2 SVGIG come from the germline V gene (reference sequence). Trimming removed 0 bases from V and 1 base from J; junction bases left unmatched: 2.

In this sample, this clonotype turned up a few times. V gene TRBV11-2 combines with J gene TRBJ2-2, with 8 bases lining up with TRBD1. CDR1 is SGHAT, CDR2 FQNNGV, per germline. The CDR3 is 17 residues long. V lost 3 bases to trimming and J lost 4 bases; unmatched junction nucleotides: 10. CDR3 bases: TGTGCCAGCAGCTTGAGGAGGCAGGGGGCGGGCACCGGGGAGCTGTTTTTT. Encoded protein: CASSLRRQGAGTGELFF.

This clonotype showed up just a few times. The CDR3, as DNA: TGCGCCAGCAGCAGACCCTCTCCAGCGGGAGGGAACACCGGGGAGCTGTTTTTT. This translates into CASSRPSPAGGNTGELFF. The chain links TRBV5-1 to TRBJ2-2; 9 positions agree with TRBD2. J was trimmed by 1 base and V by 4 bases; bases with no gene match: 11. CDR3 size: 18 residues. CDR1 is SGHRS, CDR2 YFSETQ, per germline.

Here the CDR3 reads CSVTGKVGATEAFF. The CDR3 DNA reads as TGCAGCGTTACAGGGAAAGTCGGGGCCACTGAAGCTTTCTTT. The V gene is TRBV29-1, the J gene TRBJ1-1; D possibly corresponds to TRBD1 (6 bases). Germline CDR1 is SQVTM and CDR2 is ANQGSEA. The CDR3 spans 14 residues. V lost 5 bases and J 4 bases, leaving 17 bases between the germline ends. The full variable domain, rest sourced from reference TRBV29-1 and TRBJ1-1, is SAVISQKPSRDICQRGTSLTIQCQVDSQVTMMFWYRQQPGQSLTLIATANQGSEATYESGFVIDKFPISRPNLTFSTLTVSNMSPEDSSIYLCSVTGKVGATEAFFGQGTRLTVV.

This clonotype was seen repeatedly, ten times or more. The V and J genes are TRBV5-4 and TRBJ1-1; 8 nucleotides align to TRBD1. The V gene's germline CDR1 is SGHNT and CDR2 YYREEE (reference sequence). The J segment lost 3 bases and the V segment lost 4 bases, leaving 5 bases of the junction unmatched. The CDR3 spans 14 residues. The DNA of the CDR3 is TGTGCCAGCAGCGGAAAGACAGGGGACACTGAAGCTTTCTTT. The encoded protein is CASSGKTGDTEAFF.

About this clonotype: This sequence may be a read error, since a much larger clone differs from it by one base. The CDR3 region is CASSVDQGYTGELLF. In DNA form, the CDR3 reads TGTGCCAGCAGCGTAGACCAGGGGTACACCGGGGAGCTGCTTTTT. The chain is built from TRBV9 and TRBJ2-2, with D possibly TRBD1 on 6 matching bases. This CDR3 region has 15 residues. Germline CDR1 and CDR2: SGDLS and YYNGEE. Using reference TRBV9 and TRBJ2-2 for the parts outside the CDR3, the full variable domain is DSGVTQTPKHLITATGQRVTLRCSPRSGDLSVYWYQQSLDQGLQFLIQYYNGEERAKGNILERFSAQQFPDLHSELNLSSLELGDSALYFCASSVDQGYTGELLFGEGSRLTVL.